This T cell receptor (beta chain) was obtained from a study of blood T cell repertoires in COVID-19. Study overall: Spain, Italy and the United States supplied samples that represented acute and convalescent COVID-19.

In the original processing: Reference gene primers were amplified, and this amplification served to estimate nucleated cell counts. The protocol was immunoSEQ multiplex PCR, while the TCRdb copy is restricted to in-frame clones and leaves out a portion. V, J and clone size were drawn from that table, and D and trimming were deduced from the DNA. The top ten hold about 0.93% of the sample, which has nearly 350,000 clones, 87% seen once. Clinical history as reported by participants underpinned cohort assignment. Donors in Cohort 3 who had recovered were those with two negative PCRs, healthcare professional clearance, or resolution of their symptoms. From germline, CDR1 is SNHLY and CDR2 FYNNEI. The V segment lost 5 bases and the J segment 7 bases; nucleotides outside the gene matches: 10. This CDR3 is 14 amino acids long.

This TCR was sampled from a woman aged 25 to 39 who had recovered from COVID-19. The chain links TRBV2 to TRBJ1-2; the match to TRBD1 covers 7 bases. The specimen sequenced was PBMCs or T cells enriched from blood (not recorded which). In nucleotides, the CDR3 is TGTGCCAGCAGTAAGACAGGGTATTTGAGTGGCTACACCTTC. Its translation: CASSKTGYLSGYTF.